A selection of T cell receptor beta chains follows, all from one sample in a study of T cell clones after liver transplantation. The protocol was immunoSEQ multiplex PCR, while the TCRdb copy is restricted to in-frame clones and leaves out a portion. The profile shows under 85,000 clones, under 90% of them singletons. The material sequenced was CD4+ T cells from blood, taken 12 months after liver transplant. The source is a human patient who received a liver transplant. Some T cells may be the graft donor's. Both conserved end residues are part of each CDR3. A D gene is named only where the DNA matches it firmly.

. TRBV28 CASSPPPVQDWRNTIYF
. TRBV29-1 CSVEVGGNQPQHF
TRBD2 TRBV7-2 CASSLVGGINSYEQYF
. TRBV9 CASSLAAWSGNTIYF
TRBD2 TRBV28 CASSFSGGSYEQYF
TRBD2 TRBV7-9 CASSLASGRPTEQFF
TRBD1 TRBV18 CASSHGQGNYGYTF
TRBD1 TRBV4-1 CASSQGTGWQTDTQYF
TRBD2 TRBV11-2 CASSLVLGRGDDTQYF
. TRBV28 CASSWTEVYGYTF
. TRBV19 CASSKGVGEKLFF
TRBD1 TRBV28 CASSSIDRGSSNQPQHF
. TRBV7-2 CASSLGQLAKNIQYF
TRBD2 TRBV18 CASSPDSTSGREYF
TRBD2 TRBV7-3 CASSPRASGRTDTQYF
. TRBV27 CASSSRETYEQYF
TRBD2 TRBV5-1 CASSLRPLAGAKDTQYF
TRBD1 TRBV27 CASSPRGTGRAGELFF
. TRBV12-5 CASALYGTEAFF
. TRBV5-1 CASSQSGTEVGGYTF
. TRBV7-3 CASTPVAWARNEQFF
. TRBV7-9 CASSPDHREAFF
. TRBV7-2 CASRIYETQYF
TRBD1 TRBV10-3 CAIRRDRGDQPQHF